The 2 T cell receptor beta chains given below trace back to one sample, sequenced in a study of patients and donors after allogeneic stem cell transplantation. MiXCR was run by TCRdb on the RT-PCR reads, yielding one entry per CDR3 protein. The sample lists about 110,000 distinct CDR3 sequences, 35% to 45% seen once, with roughly 27% in the top ten. Sequences were obtained from blood, either unsorted or a sorted T cell fraction (not recorded which). The receptors come from a human donor who was either an allogeneic HSCT recipient or a stem cell or donor lymphocyte infusion donor (not recorded which). It is not recorded whose cells these are; they may come from a transplant donor.

This clonotype was counted between two and nine times. CDR3 in amino acids: CASSPWTSGSREQFF. In nucleotides, the CDR3 is TGTGCCAGCAGCCCTTGGACTAGCGGGAGCAGGGAGCAGTTCTTC. The V and J genes are TRBV7-2 and TRBJ2-1; 13 positions match TRBD2. The CDR3 length is 15 residues. The junction had 8 bases not matched to a gene; V was cut back by 5 bases and J by 10 bases. Germline values: CDR1 SGHTA, CDR2 FQGNSA.

This clonotype was seen many times. The chain links TRBV7-3 to TRBJ2-1; D gene unclear. Germline CDR1 SGHTA, CDR2 FQGTGA. V was cut by 5 bases and J by 7 bases, with 21 bases left in between. CDR3 length equals 16 residues. CDR3 sequence (DNA): TGTGCCAGCAGCCCAAGTAGCAATCCCGGTCCTAATGAGCAGTTCTTC. Translating gives CASSPSSNPGPNEQFF. The full variable domain, with the rest looked up from reference TRBV7-3 and TRBJ2-1, is GAGVSQTPSNKVTEKGKYVELRCDPISGHTALYWYRQSLGQGPEFLIYFQGTGAADDSGLPNDRFFAVRPEGSVSTLKIQRTERGDSAVYLCASSPSSNPGPNEQFFGPGTRLTVL.